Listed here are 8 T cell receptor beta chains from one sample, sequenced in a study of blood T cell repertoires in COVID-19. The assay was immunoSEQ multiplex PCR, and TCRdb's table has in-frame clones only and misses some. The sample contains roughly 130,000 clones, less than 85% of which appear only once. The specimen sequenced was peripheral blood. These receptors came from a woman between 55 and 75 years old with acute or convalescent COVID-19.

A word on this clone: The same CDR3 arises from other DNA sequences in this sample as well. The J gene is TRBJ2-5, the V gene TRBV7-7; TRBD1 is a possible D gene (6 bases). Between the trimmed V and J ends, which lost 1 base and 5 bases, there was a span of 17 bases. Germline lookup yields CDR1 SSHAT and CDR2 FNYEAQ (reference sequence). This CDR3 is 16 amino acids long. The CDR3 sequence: CASSLGRGVSRETQYF. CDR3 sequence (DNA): TGTGCCAGCAGCTTAGGCAGGGGAGTTTCGCGGGAGACCCAGTACTTC.

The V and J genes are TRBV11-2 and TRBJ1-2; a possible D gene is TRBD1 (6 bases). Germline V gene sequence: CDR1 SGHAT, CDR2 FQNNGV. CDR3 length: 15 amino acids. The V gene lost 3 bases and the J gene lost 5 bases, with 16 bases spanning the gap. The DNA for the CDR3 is TGTGCCAGCAGCTTCGTACAGGGTTGGAGGTATGGCTACACCTTC. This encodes CASSFVQGWRYGYTF.

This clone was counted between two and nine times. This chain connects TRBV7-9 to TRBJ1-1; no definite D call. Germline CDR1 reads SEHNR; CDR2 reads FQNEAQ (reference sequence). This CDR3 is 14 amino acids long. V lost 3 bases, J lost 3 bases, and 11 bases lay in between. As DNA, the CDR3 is TGTGCCAGCAGCTTGTCCAGGCTCGACACTGAAGCTTTCTTT. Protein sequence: CASSLSRLDTEAFF.

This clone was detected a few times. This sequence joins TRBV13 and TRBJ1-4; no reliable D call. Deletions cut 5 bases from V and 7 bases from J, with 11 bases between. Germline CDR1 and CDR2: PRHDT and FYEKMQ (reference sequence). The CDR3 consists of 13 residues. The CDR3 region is CASSLFGLEKLFF. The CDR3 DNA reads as TGTGCCAGCAGCCTCTTTGGACTTGAAAAACTGTTTTTT.

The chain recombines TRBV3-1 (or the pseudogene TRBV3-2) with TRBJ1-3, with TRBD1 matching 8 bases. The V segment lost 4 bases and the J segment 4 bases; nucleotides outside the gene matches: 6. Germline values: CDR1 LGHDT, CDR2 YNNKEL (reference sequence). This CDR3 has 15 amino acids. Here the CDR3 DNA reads TGTGCCAGCAGCCCACGGACAGGGAGGGGAAACACCATATATTTT. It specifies CASSPRTGRGNTIYF.

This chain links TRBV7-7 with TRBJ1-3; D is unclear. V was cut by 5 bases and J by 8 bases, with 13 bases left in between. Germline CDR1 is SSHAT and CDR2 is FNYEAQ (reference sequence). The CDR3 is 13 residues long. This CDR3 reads CASSRGLLDTIYF. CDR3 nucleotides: TGTGCCAGCAGCCGCGGCCTCCTAGACACCATATATTTT.

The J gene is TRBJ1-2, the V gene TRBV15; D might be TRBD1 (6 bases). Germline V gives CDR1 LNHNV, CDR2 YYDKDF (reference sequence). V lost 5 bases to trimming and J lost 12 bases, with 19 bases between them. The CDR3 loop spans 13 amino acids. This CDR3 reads CATSLRGEAHHTF. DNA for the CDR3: TGTGCCACCAGCCTCAGGGGCGAAGCACATCACACCTTC.

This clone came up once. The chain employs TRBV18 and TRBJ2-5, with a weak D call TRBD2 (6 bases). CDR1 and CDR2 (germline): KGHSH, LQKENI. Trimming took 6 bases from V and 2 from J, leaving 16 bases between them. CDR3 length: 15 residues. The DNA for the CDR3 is TGTGCCAGCTCGCTCCGGGCGGGGCCTCAAGAGACCCAGTACTTC. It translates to CASSLRAGPQETQYF.